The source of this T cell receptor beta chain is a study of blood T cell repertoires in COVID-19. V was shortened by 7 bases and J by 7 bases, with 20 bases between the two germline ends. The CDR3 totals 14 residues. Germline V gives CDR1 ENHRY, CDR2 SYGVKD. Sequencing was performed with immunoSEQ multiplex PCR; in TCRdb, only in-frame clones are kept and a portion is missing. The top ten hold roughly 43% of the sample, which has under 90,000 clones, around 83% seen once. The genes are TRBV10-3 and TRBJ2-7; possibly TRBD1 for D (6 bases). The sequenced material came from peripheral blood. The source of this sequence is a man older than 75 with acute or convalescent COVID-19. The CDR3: CAITQDRWAWEQYF. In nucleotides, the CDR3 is TGTGCCATCACCCAGGACAGATGGGCATGGGAGCAGTACTTC.